This T cell receptor beta chain was recorded in a study of blood T cell repertoires in COVID-19. The junction had 6 bases not matched to a gene; V was cut back by 4 bases and J by 5 bases. Germline CDR1 is SGHRS and CDR2 is YFSETQ. This CDR3 region has 14 residues. Using immunoSEQ multiplex PCR, the repertoire was profiled, and TCRdb retains in-frame clones only, with some absent. The repertoire holds just over 95,000 clones, 81% seen once, with over 3.5% in the top ten. The chain couples TRBV5-1 to TRBJ2-5; 9 bases agree with TRBD1. The receptor's source is a man aged 55 to 70 with acute or convalescent COVID-19. The source material was peripheral blood. This chain's CDR3 is CASSDTGGGETQYF. CDR3 DNA: TGCGCCAGCAGCGACACAGGGGGCGGGGAGACCCAGTACTTC.